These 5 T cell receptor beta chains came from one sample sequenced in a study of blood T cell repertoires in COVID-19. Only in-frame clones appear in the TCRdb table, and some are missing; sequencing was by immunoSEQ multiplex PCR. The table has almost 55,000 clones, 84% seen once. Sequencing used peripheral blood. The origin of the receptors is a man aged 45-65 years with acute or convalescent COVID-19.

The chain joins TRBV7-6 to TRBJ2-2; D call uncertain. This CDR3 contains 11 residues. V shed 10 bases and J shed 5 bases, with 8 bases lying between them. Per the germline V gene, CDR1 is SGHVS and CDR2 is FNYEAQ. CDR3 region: CAISRTGELFF. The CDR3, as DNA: TGTGCCATTTCTCGGACCGGGGAGCTGTTTTTT.

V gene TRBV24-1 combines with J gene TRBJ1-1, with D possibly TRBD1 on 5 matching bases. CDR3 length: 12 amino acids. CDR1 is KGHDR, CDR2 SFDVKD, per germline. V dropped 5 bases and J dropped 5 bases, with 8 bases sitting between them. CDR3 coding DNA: TGTGCCACCAGTGTCGGGGGAACTGAAGCTTTCTTT. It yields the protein CATSVGGTEAFF.

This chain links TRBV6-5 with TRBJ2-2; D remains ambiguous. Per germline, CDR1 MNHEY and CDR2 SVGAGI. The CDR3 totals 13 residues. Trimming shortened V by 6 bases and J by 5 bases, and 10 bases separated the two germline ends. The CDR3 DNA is TGTGCCAGCAGCTACGGCCAGACCGGGGAGCTGTTTTTT. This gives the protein CASSYGQTGELFF.

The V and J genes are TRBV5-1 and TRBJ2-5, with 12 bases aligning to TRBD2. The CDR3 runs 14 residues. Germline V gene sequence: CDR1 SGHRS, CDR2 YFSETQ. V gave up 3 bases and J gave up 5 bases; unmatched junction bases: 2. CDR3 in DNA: TGCGCCAGCAGCTCCGGGACTAGCGGGGAGACCCAGTACTTC. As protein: CASSSGTSGETQYF.

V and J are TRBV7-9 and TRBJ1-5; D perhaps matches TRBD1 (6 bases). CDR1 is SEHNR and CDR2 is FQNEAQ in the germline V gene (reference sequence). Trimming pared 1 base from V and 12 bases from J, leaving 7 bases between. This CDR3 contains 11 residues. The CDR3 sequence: CASSLEGGQHF. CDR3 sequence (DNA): TGTGCCAGCAGCTTAGAAGGGGGCCAGCATTTT.